This entry is about one TCR beta chain. This sample is part of a study of T cell changes during pregnancy in multiple sclerosis. V was shortened by 5 bases and J by 4 bases, with 9 bases between the two germline ends. The CDR3 runs 13 residues. Germline lookup yields CDR1 LNHDA and CDR2 SQIVND (reference sequence). The assay was immunoSEQ multiplex PCR, and TCRdb's table has in-frame clones only and misses some. The top ten clones hold 0.78% of a sample with 30,000 to 40,000 clones, over 85% of them seen once. The sequence was obtained from a female donor in good health, enrolled as a control in a pregnancy study. The V call is TRBV19, the J call TRBJ1-3; D gene ambiguous. The material was CD4+ T cells from peripheral blood mononuclear cells, obtained after pregnancy. CDR3 DNA sequence: TGTGCCAGTAGTTCGGCAGGAGGAAACACCATATATTTT. It encodes CASSSAGGNTIYF.